The source of this T cell receptor beta chain is a study of cytomegalovirus exposure and HLA in healthy donors. Study-level results: Of the V segments, some could not be distinguished, including TRBV6-2 and TRBV6-3, and were excluded.

The CDR3 contains 17 residues. The germline CDR1 and CDR2 sequences are SNHLY and FYNNEI. V gave up 4 bases and J gave up 5 bases, with 20 bases separating them. About this clone itself: Its antigen remains unknown.

A multiplex PCR was run with 60 Vbeta primers and 13 Jbeta primers. The protocol was immunoSEQ multiplex PCR, while the TCRdb copy is restricted to in-frame clones and leaves out a portion. The sample has around 150,000 clones, roughly 84% seen once. Donors were nominally healthy when sampled, though unrecorded immune exposures were likely. V usage is TRBV2 and J usage is TRBJ2-2; tentatively, D is TRBD1 (6 bases). The clonotype comes from a woman aged 18-29 years in good health and CMV-seronegative. Input material: PBMCs. The CDR3 bases are TGTGCCAGCAGTGGGTTGATCGGAACAGGGTCTACCGGGGAGCTGTTTTTT. Protein product: CASSGLIGTGSTGELFF.